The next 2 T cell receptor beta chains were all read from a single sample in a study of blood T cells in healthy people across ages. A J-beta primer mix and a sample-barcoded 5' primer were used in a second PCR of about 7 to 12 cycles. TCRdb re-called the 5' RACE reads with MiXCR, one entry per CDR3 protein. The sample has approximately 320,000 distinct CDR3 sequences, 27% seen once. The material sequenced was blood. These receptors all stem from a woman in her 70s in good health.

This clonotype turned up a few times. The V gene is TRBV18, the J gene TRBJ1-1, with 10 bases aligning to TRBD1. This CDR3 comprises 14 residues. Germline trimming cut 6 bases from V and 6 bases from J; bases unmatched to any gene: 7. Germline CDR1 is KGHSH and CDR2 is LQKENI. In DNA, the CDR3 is TGTGCCAGCTCCCAGGACAGGGGGGTGCCTGAAGCTTTCTTT. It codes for CASSQDRGVPEAFF.

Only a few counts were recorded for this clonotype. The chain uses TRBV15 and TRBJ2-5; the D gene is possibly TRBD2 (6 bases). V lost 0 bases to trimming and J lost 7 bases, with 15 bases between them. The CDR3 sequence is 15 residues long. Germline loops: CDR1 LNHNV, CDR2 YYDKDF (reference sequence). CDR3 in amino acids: CATSRDRTTYGTQYF. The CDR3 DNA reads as TGTGCCACCAGCAGAGATAGGACTACTTATGGGACCCAGTACTTC.